Each of the 11 T cell receptor beta chains below was sequenced from the same sample in a study of identical twins. TCRdb reprocessed the 5' RACE reads with MiXCR, giving one entry per CDR3 protein. The sample shows some 1,700,000 distinct CDR3 sequences, about 31% of them seen only once. The sample was cord blood. All receptors derive from a newborn girl in good health.

The rearrangement links TRBV10-3 to TRBJ2-1; 11 positions match TRBD2. V lost 7 bases, J lost 9 bases, and 5 bases stayed unmatched. The CDR3 covers 13 residues. CDR1 and CDR2 from the germline V gene are ENHRY and SYGVKD. Written as DNA, the CDR3 is TGTGCCATCACAGCTAGCGGGAGGAGTGAGCAGTTCTTC. Encoded protein: CAITASGRSEQFF.

The DNA of the CDR3 is TGTGCCAGCTCATACCGGGACCAGGGCAATCAGCCCCAGCATTTT. As protein: CASSYRDQGNQPQHF. The chain joins TRBV18 to TRBJ1-5, with D possibly TRBD1 on 5 matching bases. The CDR3 spans 15 residues. The V gene lost 5 bases and the J gene lost 2 bases, with 13 bases spanning the gap. Germline-derived CDR1 and CDR2 are KGHSH and LQKENI.

The chain carries TRBV19 and TRBJ1-5; D is unclear. The germline V gene has CDR1 LNHDA and CDR2 SQIVND (reference sequence). V shed 8 bases and J shed 1 base, with 9 bases lying between them. The CDR3 is 13 amino acids. CDR3 amino acids: CASLGSSNQPQHF. The CDR3 region has the DNA TGTGCCAGTTTAGGCAGCAGCAATCAGCCCCAGCATTTT. Variable domain in full (rest from reference TRBV19 and TRBJ1-5): DGGITQSPKYLFRKEGQNVTLSCEQNLNHDAMYWYRQDPGQGLRLIYYSQIVNDFQKGDIAEGYSVSREKKESFPLTVTSAQKNPTAFYLCASLGSSNQPQHFGDGTRLSIL.

The chain uses TRBV4-2 and TRBJ2-2; 9 bases line up with TRBD1. Trimming at V came to 3 bases and at J to 6 bases, leaving 8 bases not matched to a gene. The CDR3 is 16 residues long. Germline CDR1 reads LGHNA; CDR2 reads YNFKEQ. Here the CDR3 reads CASSQTTQGAAGELFF. The CDR3 region has the DNA TGTGCCAGCAGCCAGACTACACAGGGGGCTGCCGGGGAGCTGTTTTTT.

V gene TRBV20-1 combines with J gene TRBJ1-1; D may be TRBD1 (5 bases). With 1 base removed from V and 1 base from J, the gap between germline ends came to 22 bases. Germline-derived CDR1 and CDR2 are DFQATT and SNEGSKA (reference sequence). This CDR3 region has 18 residues. CDR3 sequence: CSARGRGNIAPGNTEAFF. The CDR3 coding sequence is TGCAGTGCTAGAGGGCGGGGGAACATCGCCCCTGGGAACACTGAAGCTTTCTTT.

As for this clonotype: A read error may be the cause here, since a much bigger clone is one base away. The gene calls are TRBV10-3 and TRBJ2-7; maybe TRBD1 (6 bases). The CDR3 totals 12 residues. Per the germline V gene, CDR1 is ENHRY and CDR2 is SYGVKD. For the CDR3, the DNA is TGTGTCATCAGTCGGGACAACTACGAGCAGTACTTC. Its translation is CVISRDNYEQYF.

The chain has TRBV11-2 and TRBJ2-2, with 7 bases aligning to TRBD2. The CDR3 runs to 17 residues. Germline CDR1 is SGHAT and CDR2 is FQNNGV. Trimming cost V 1 base and J 0 bases; bases outside gene matches: 5. The CDR3 is CASSLVSGGTNTGELFF. CDR3 coding DNA: TGTGCCAGCAGCTTAGTCTCGGGGGGAACGAACACCGGGGAGCTGTTTTTT.

This chain uses TRBV9 with TRBJ2-3; 12 positions agree with TRBD1. The CDR3 totals 15 residues. With 5 bases clipped from V and 4 bases from J, the junction kept 5 bases outside the gene matches. The germline V gene encodes CDR1 SGDLS and CDR2 YYNGEE. For the CDR3, the DNA is TGTGCCAGCAGGTGGGGGACAGGGGGCGCAGATACGCAGTATTTT. Its translation is CASRWGTGGADTQYF.

The rearrangement joins TRBV12-3 or TRBV12-4 to TRBJ2-7; D is possibly TRBD2 (6 bases). The V end lost 6 bases, the J end lost 0 bases, and 15 bases lay between the germline ends. This CDR3 spans 15 amino acids. The DNA for the CDR3 is TGTGCCAGCAGGGGGGACTTTCATCCCTCCTACGAGCAGTACTTC. This codes for CASRGDFHPSYEQYF.

This clonotype has a count of ten or more. The rearrangement joins TRBV29-1 to TRBJ1-2; D possibly corresponds to TRBD1 (6 bases). The CDR3 sequence is 13 residues long. The ends were cut back, 4 bases at V and 2 bases at J, with 11 bases in the middle. Germline CDR1 and CDR2: SQVTM and ANQGSEA. The CDR3 DNA is TGCAGCGTTGCCCCCACAGGGAACTATGGCTACACCTTC. This gives the protein CSVAPTGNYGYTF.

V is TRBV4-2 and J is TRBJ2-5; D gene unclear. With 0 bases removed from V and 5 bases from J, the gap between germline ends came to 16 bases. The germline gives CDR1 LGHNA, CDR2 YNFKEQ. The CDR3 totals 16 residues. The CDR3 spells CASSQDRVPQQETQYF. As DNA, the CDR3 is TGTGCCAGCAGCCAAGACCGAGTCCCACAGCAGGAGACCCAGTACTTC.